Listed below are T cell receptor beta chains from one sample, sequenced in a study of T cell responses to AZD1222 COVID-19 vaccine. Clones were sequenced by immunoSEQ multiplex PCR, and TCRdb holds only the in-frame ones, with some missing. The sample yields over 100,000 clones, around nine tenths seen once. This material consisted of peripheral blood, taken 28 days after the second dose of the MenACWY control vaccine. These receptor sequences come from an adult who received the MenACWY meningococcal vaccine as a control. Both conserved end residues are part of each CDR3. The D gene is left open where the match is weak. The size of a clone is reported for some rows only, either as once, few or many, or as a class for expanded clones.

abundance	d_gene	v_gene	len	j_gene	CDR3aa	CDR3nt
once	TRBD1	TRBV19	14	TRBJ1-6	CASGLRQGNSPLHF	TGTGCCAGTGGCCTGCGACAGGGGAATTCACCCCTCCACTTT
-	TRBD1	TRBV29-1	12	TRBJ2-5	CSVFGTGETQYF	TGCAGCGTTTTCGGGACAGGGGAGACCCAGTACTTC
-	-	TRBV19	13	TRBJ2-3	CASSDQSTDTQYF	TGTGCCAGTAGTGACCAGAGCACAGATACGCAGTATTTT
-	-	TRBV3-1/TRBV3-2	15	TRBJ2-2	CASSPHDLGTGELFF	TGTGCCAGCAGCCCCCACGACCTCGGCACCGGGGAGCTGTTTTTT
few	-	TRBV18	15	TRBJ2-1	CASSPLSSSYNEQFF	TGTGCCAGCTCACCACTTTCCAGCTCCTACAATGAGCAGTTCTTC
-	-	TRBV28	14	TRBJ1-5	CASSFAQYNQPQHF	TGTGCCAGCAGTTTTGCACAGTACAATCAGCCCCAGCATTTT
-	-	TRBV11-2	16	TRBJ1-3	CASSLKQAFSGNTIYF	TGTGCCAGCAGCTTAAAACAGGCCTTCTCTGGAAACACCATATATTTT
-	-	TRBV21-1	16	TRBJ2-7	CASSKGPGQGIYEQYF	TGTGCCAGCAGCAAAGGACCGGGACAGGGGATATACGAGCAGTACTTC
-	-	TRBV5-5	13	TRBJ2-7	CASSNGGLGEQYF	TGTGCCAGCAGCAACGGGGGTCTGGGCGAGCAGTACTTC
-	TRBD1	TRBV7-8	18	TRBJ1-4	CASSPGTTTGGVNEKLFF	TGTGCCAGCAGTCCCGGAACTACGACAGGGGGGGTTAATGAAAAACTGTTTTTT
-	-	TRBV6-5	13	TRBJ1-4	CASCRDYNEKLFF	TGTGCCAGCTGCCGGGACTATAATGAAAAACTGTTTTTT
-	TRBD1	TRBV28	14	TRBJ1-1	CASRSGTANTEAFF	TGTGCCAGCAGATCTGGGACAGCGAACACTGAAGCTTTCTTT
-	TRBD1	TRBV28	15	TRBJ1-6	CASSFGDRVGSPLHF	TGTGCCAGCAGTTTCGGTGACAGGGTGGGATCACCCCTCCACTTT
once	-	TRBV5-4	12	TRBJ1-6	CASSLTFGALHF	TGTGCCAGCAGTCTGACATTCGGGGCCCTCCACTTT
-	TRBD2	TRBV7-2	14	TRBJ2-7	CATGVAGGRYEQYF	TGTGCCACCGGTGTAGCGGGGGGGCGGTACGAGCAGTACTTC
-	-	TRBV12-3/TRBV12-4	12	TRBJ2-3	CASSPRGSTQYF	TGTGCCAGCAGTCCTCGGGGAAGTACGCAGTATTTT
-	TRBD2	TRBV9	15	TRBJ2-1	CASSVDAGGPDEQFF	TGTGCCAGCAGCGTAGACGCGGGGGGGCCGGATGAGCAGTTCTTC
-	-	TRBV12-3/TRBV12-4	11	TRBJ1-2	CAQVGSKGYTF	TGTGCCCAGGTCGGGTCAAAGGGCTACACCTTC
-	TRBD1	TRBV10-3	13	TRBJ1-2	CAISETGVYGYTF	TGTGCCATCAGTGAGACAGGGGTCTATGGCTACACCTTC
once	-	TRBV11-1	15	TRBJ1-2	CASSLAAETNYGYTF	TGTGCCAGCAGCTTAGCGGCTGAAACTAACTATGGCTACACCTTC
-	TRBD1	TRBV9	16	TRBJ2-7	CASSVDPTGTGSEQYF	TGTGCCAGCAGCGTAGACCCTACCGGGACAGGGTCGGAGCAGTACTTC
-	TRBD1	TRBV7-2	14	TRBJ2-1	CASSGQAVYYEQFF	TGTGCCAGCAGTGGACAGGCAGTCTACTATGAGCAGTTCTTC
few	TRBD1	TRBV4-3	19	TRBJ1-2	CASSQGGRGPELANYGYTF	TGCGCCAGCAGCCAAGGGGGCAGGGGGCCCGAGTTAGCTAACTATGGCTACACCTTC
-	TRBD1	TRBV3-1/TRBV3-2	15	TRBJ2-5	CASSPNRGIQETQYF	TGTGCCAGCAGCCCTAACAGGGGTATCCAAGAGACCCAGTACTTC
few	TRBD2	TRBV6-5	15	TRBJ2-1	CASRLSSGSYNEQFF	TGTGCCAGCAGGCTCTCTAGCGGCTCCTACAATGAGCAGTTCTTC
-	TRBD1	TRBV5-1	15	TRBJ1-6	CASSPGDSPILALHF	TGCGCCAGCAGCCCCGGGGACAGCCCTATACTGGCCCTCCACTTT
few	-	TRBV11-1	15	TRBJ2-5	CASSSDYSLQETQYF	TGTGCCAGCAGCTCCGATTACAGCCTCCAAGAGACCCAGTACTTC
-	TRBD1	TRBV28	12	TRBJ1-5	CASRTGGQPQHF	TGTGCCAGCAGGACAGGGGGACAGCCCCAGCATTTT
few	-	TRBV13	14	TRBJ2-3	CASSSTPYTDTQYF	TGTGCCAGCAGCTCCACCCCATACACAGATACGCAGTATTTT
-	TRBD1	TRBV28	15	TRBJ2-7	CASHPLQGAIYEQYF	TGTGCCAGCCATCCTTTACAGGGGGCTATCTACGAGCAGTACTTC
few	-	TRBV12-3/TRBV12-4	13	TRBJ2-1	CASSDRTINEQFF	TGTGCCAGCAGCGACAGGACGATCAATGAGCAGTTCTTC
-	-	TRBV6-5	14	TRBJ2-7	CASSYSGGTYEQYF	TGTGCCAGCAGTTATAGTGGGGGCACTTACGAGCAGTACTTC
-	-	TRBV7-2	17	TRBJ1-4	CASSLEGGGRDNEKLFF	TGTGCCAGCAGCTTAGAAGGTGGTGGCAGAGATAATGAAAAACTGTTTTTT
-	-	TRBV6-5	13	TRBJ1-2	CASSYEGNYGYTF	TGTGCCAGCAGTTACGAGGGTAACTATGGCTACACCTTC
-	-	TRBV4-3	13	TRBJ1-2	CASSQDRGNGYTF	TGCGCCAGCAGCCAAGATAGAGGGAATGGCTACACCTTC
-	-	TRBV2	13	TRBJ1-1	CASLTGFNTEAFF	TGTGCCAGCCTGACAGGTTTCAACACTGAAGCTTTCTTT
-	-	TRBV6-1	13	TRBJ2-1	CASSEAVLFPQFF	TGTGCCAGCAGTGAAGCGGTACTTTTCCCGCAGTTCTTC
-	-	TRBV18	13	TRBJ1-1	CASSPGQNTEAFF	TGTGCCAGCTCACCTGGACAGAACACTGAAGCTTTCTTT
-	-	TRBV2	14	TRBJ1-5	CASSVQGNNQPQHF	TGTGCCAGCAGTGTACAGGGAAACAATCAGCCCCAGCATTTT
-	TRBD1	TRBV14	16	TRBJ2-5	CASSQGPGQGEQTQYF	TGTGCCAGCAGCCAAGGACCGGGACAGGGGGAACAGACCCAGTACTTC
-	-	TRBV19	17	TRBJ1-2	CASSFTGTLLSVYGYTF	TGTGCCAGTAGTTTTACCGGGACTCTCCTAAGCGTCTATGGCTACACCTTC
-	TRBD2	TRBV27	13	TRBJ2-7	CASSAGPEYEQYF	TGTGCCAGCTCAGCGGGGCCCGAATACGAGCAGTACTTC
-	TRBD1	TRBV14	17	TRBJ1-2	CASSHQGTAASSGGYTF	TGTGCCAGCAGCCACCAAGGGACAGCAGCCTCTTCGGGTGGCTACACCTTC